The 5 T cell receptor beta chains in this list originate from one sample, sequenced in a study of beta chain features in type 1 diabetes. cDNA synthesis used the whole RNA isolate, giving expressed TCRB sequences. Using immunoSEQ multiplex PCR, the repertoire was profiled, and TCRdb retains in-frame clones only, with some absent. The table lists about 640,000 clones, over 10% of them singletons. General study results and limits: When Type 1 diabetes patients were examined, their TCRB CDR3s proved moderately but significantly shorter in all four CD4+ subsets.

Their antigens remain unidentified. The specimen was naive CD4+ T cells from blood. The receptors derive from a man younger than 45 with type 1 diabetes.

This clone was observed a few times. This chain links TRBV7-9 with TRBJ1-5, with D uncertain. The CDR3 runs 13 residues. Germline values: CDR1 SEHNR, CDR2 FQNEAQ (reference sequence). V gave up 4 bases and J gave up 5 bases, with 9 bases separating them. DNA of the CDR3: TGTGCCAGCAGCTCCAAAAACGATCAGCCCCAGCATTTT. It yields the protein CASSSKNDQPQHF.

This clone was detected a few times. The chain links TRBV25-1 to TRBJ2-5; no clear D. Germline values: CDR1 MGHDK, CDR2 SYGVNS. The CDR3 is 13 amino acids. V dropped 8 bases and J dropped 4 bases, with 14 bases sitting between them. The DNA of the CDR3 is TGTGCCAGCCTTCCTGACCGGGTAGAGACCCAGTACTTC. Translated: CASLPDRVETQYF.

In this sample, this clone turned up a few times. The chain is built from TRBV7-2 and TRBJ1-2; no firm D call. This CDR3 contains 13 residues. Trimming stripped 5 bases from V and 4 bases from J, with 11 bases between. CDR1 and CDR2 from the germline V gene are SGHTA and FQGNSA. CDR3 nucleotides: TGTGCCAGCAGCCCCCTACGGGGCTATGGCTACACCTTC. It is translated as CASSPLRGYGYTF.

The rearrangement links TRBV4-2 to TRBJ2-7, with D uncertain. This CDR3 is built from 15 residues. Trimming cost V 1 base and J 2 bases, with 12 bases left between them. Germline-derived CDR1 and CDR2 are LGHNA and YNFKEQ. CDR3 residues: CASSQGVSVTYEQYF. The CDR3 DNA reads as TGTGCCAGCAGCCAAGGGGTATCGGTAACCTACGAGCAGTACTTC.

This clone was seen more than once but under ten times. CDR3 sequence: CASSSPTSSSSTDTQYF. In DNA, the CDR3 is TGCGCCAGCAGCTCCCCGACTAGCAGCTCTAGCACAGATACGCAGTATTTT. The rearrangement uses TRBV4-1 and TRBJ2-3; TRBD2 agrees at 7 bases. Germline CDR1 MGHRA, CDR2 YSYEKL. Trimming removed 5 bases from V and 0 bases from J; junction bases left unmatched: 11. The CDR3 has 17 residues.